This T cell receptor (beta chain) was observed in a study of spatial heterogeneity in lung cancer. Study-level background: Beta-chain sequences were consistently detected more often than alpha-chain sequences. The correlation between TCR transcript counts in tumor regions and a T cell module score from matched bulk RNA-seq was strong.

Time point defined: sample taken at primary tumor resection. Every TCR cDNA molecule bore a unique molecular identifier. TCRdb recomputed calls from the 5' RACE reads with MiXCR, one row per CDR3 protein. The table includes about 6,900 distinct CDR3 sequences, about 11% detected once. Germline CDR1 is GTSNPN and CDR2 is SVGIG (reference sequence). This CDR3 contains 14 residues. At least ten counts were recorded for this clonotype. Its antigen is unidentified. Study observations and caveats: Intratumoral expanded alpha and beta TCR counts were found to track tumor mutation counts.

V is TRBV30 and J is TRBJ1-1; D gene unclear. The material sequenced was lung tumor tissue, taken at surgery. This TCR was sampled from a male donor with early-stage non-small cell lung cancer. DNA for the CDR3: TGTGCAACCGCGTCCCCGGACTGGGGCACTGAAGCTTTCTTT. This translates into CATASPDWGTEAFF.